This T cell receptor beta chain was identified in a study of blood T cell repertoires in COVID-19. Study overall: Both acute and convalescent COVID-19 samples were obtained from the United States, Italy and Spain. Sources were T cells, B-cell-depleted T cells, or PBMCs; the material itself was cDNA or gDNA.

Data came from immunoSEQ multiplex PCR; TCRdb stores just in-frame clones and leaves some out. The data show more than 100,000 clones, around nine tenths seen once. V lost 1 base, J lost 2 bases, and 7 bases lay in between. This CDR3 has 14 residues. Germline V gene data show CDR1 as LGHNA and CDR2 as YNFKEQ. The sample comprised peripheral blood. The chain has TRBV4-2 and TRBJ2-3; no clear D gene. This receptor was identified in a woman over 75 in a cohort sampled during active COVID-19. The CDR3 DNA is TGTGCCAGCAGCCAAGCTGGAGCCACAGATACGCAGTATTTT. Translation gives CASSQAGATDTQYF.